This T cell receptor beta chain was captured in a study of blood T cell repertoires in COVID-19. Study summary: Samples representing acute and convalescent COVID-19 were sourced from the United States, Italy and Spain.

The CDR3 is 13 amino acids. J was trimmed by 5 bases and V by 8 bases; bases with no gene match: 8. Germline CDR1 and CDR2: KGHSH and LQKENI. In the original processing: Nucleated cell number was recorded as an estimate derived from reference gene primer amplification. Here immunoSEQ multiplex PCR was the method, and the copy in TCRdb shows in-frame clones only, minus some. Clone size and the V and J calls come from that table; the DNA yielded D and trimming. This sample carries 350,000 to 400,000 clones, 91% of them seen once, and the ten largest clones take roughly 0.9%. The age range of participants was 18 to 89 years, with residence in about 25 US areas. Those designated as exposed participants met a COVID-19 case within 2 weeks before study entry.

This chain connects TRBV18 to TRBJ2-5, with 7 bases identical to TRBD1. The receptor was isolated from a woman aged 40 to 50 who had been exposed to COVID-19. The sample consisted of PBMCs or T cells enriched from blood (not recorded which). CDR3 residues: CASDRDKAETQYF. For the CDR3, the DNA is TGTGCCAGCGACAGGGATAAGGCGGAGACCCAGTACTTC.